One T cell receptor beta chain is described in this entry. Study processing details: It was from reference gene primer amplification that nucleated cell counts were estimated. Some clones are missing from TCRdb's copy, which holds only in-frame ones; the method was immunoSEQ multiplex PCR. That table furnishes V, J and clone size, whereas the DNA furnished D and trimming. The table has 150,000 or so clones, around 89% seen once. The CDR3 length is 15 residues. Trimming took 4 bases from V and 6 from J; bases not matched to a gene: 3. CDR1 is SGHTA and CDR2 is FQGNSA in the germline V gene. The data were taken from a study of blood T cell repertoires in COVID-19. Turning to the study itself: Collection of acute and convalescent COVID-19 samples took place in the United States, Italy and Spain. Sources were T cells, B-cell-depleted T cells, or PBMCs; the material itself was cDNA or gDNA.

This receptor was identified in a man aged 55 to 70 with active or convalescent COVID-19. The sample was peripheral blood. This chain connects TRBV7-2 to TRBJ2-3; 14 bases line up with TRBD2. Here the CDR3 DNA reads TGTGCCAGCAGCTCGGGACTAGCGGGAGTGGATACGCAGTATTTT. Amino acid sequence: CASSSGLAGVDTQYF.